The 9 T cell receptor beta chains below all came from one sample that was sequenced in a study of metastatic and nonmetastatic thyroid tumors. TCRdb ran MiXCR on the PCR reads. The table records some 7,800 clones, 25% to 40% of them present only once. All patients were treatment-naive before thyroid surgery. The material sequenced was tumor tissue. The receptors here all came from a female donor with papillary thyroid cancer or a benign thyroid nodule (not recorded which). Some clones in this sample may be carry-over from other donors' samples.

The V gene is TRBV6-1, the J gene TRBJ1-2; D not resolved. In germline, CDR1 is MNHNS, CDR2 SASEGT. CDR3 length: 11 amino acids. V dropped 6 bases and J dropped 4 bases, with 6 bases sitting between them. CDR3 loop: CASSMPYGYTF. CDR3 DNA: TGTGCCAGCAGCATGCCCTATGGCTACACCTTC.

This chain uses TRBV6-6 with TRBJ1-3; D unclear. Per the germline V gene, CDR1 is MNHNY and CDR2 is SVGAGI (reference sequence). V lost 2 bases and J 0 bases, leaving 5 bases between the germline ends. This CDR3 is 14 amino acids long. CDR3 DNA sequence: TGTGCCAGCAGTTACCGGAGCTCTGGAAACACCATATATTTT. This encodes CASSYRSSGNTIYF.

This clone was counted a few times. The CDR3 sequence is CASRRPGLAGENTGELFF. The CDR3 coding sequence is TGTGCCAGCAGGAGACCGGGACTAGCGGGGGAAAACACCGGGGAGCTGTTTTTT. This chain connects TRBV6-5 to TRBJ2-2; 14 bases fit TRBD2. Germline V CDR1 and CDR2: MNHEY, SVGAGI. After removal of 6 bases from V and 2 bases from J, the junction contained 8 bases not matched to a gene. The CDR3 covers 18 residues.

This clone is termed medium-sized. The chain uses TRBV20-1 and TRBJ2-3; 9 nucleotides align to TRBD2. J was trimmed by 6 bases and V by 4 bases; bases with no gene match: 14. The CDR3 is made up of 16 amino acids. The germline V gene encodes CDR1 DFQATT and CDR2 SNEGSKA (reference sequence). CDR3 sequence reads: CSAIPLLAGALDTQYF. For the CDR3, the DNA is TGCAGTGCTATCCCGCTACTAGCGGGCGCGTTGGATACGCAGTATTTT.

The chain combines TRBV10-2 with TRBJ1-2, with 7 bases aligning to TRBD1. Trimming took 0 bases from V and 4 from J; bases not matched to a gene: 2. The germline CDR1 and CDR2 sequences are WSHSY and SAAADI. The CDR3 contains 14 residues. The CDR3 reads CASSESPGGYGYTF. The DNA of the CDR3 is TGCGCCAGCAGTGAGTCCCCAGGGGGCTATGGCTACACCTTC.

There are a few counts of this clone. The chain combines TRBV28 with TRBJ2-2, with D possibly TRBD1 on 6 matching bases. Germline CDR1 and CDR2: MDHEN and SYDVKM. The CDR3 has 17 residues. V lost 1 base and J lost 7, with 19 bases in between. In DNA form, the CDR3 reads TGTGCCAGCAGTTTATCAGATGGGGGCAGCCAGATCGGGGAGCTGTTTTTT. Translation: CASSLSDGGSQIGELFF.

This clone has only a few counts. The chain employs TRBV6-2 or TRBV6-3 and TRBJ1-5, with 7 bases identical to TRBD1. CDR3 size: 15 residues. Looked up from germline, CDR1 is MNHEY and CDR2 is SVGEGT. The V gene end was trimmed by 2 bases and the J gene end by 4 bases; junction bases not matched to a gene: 5. As DNA, the CDR3 is TGTGCCAGCAGTTACACGGCAGGGGGAAATCAGCCCCAGCATTTT. Its translation is CASSYTAGGNQPQHF.

V gene TRBV3-1 combines with J gene TRBJ2-1; D uncertain. From germline, CDR1 is LGHDT and CDR2 YNNKEL (reference sequence). Between the trimmed V and J ends, which lost 0 bases and 4 bases, there was a span of 10 bases. The CDR3 is 15 amino acids. For the CDR3, the DNA is TGTGCCAGCAGCCAAGATTTATCCGGGTACAATGAGCAGTTCTTC. This codes for CASSQDLSGYNEQFF.

The sample holds a few counts of this clone. The CDR3 DNA is TGTGCCACCAGCAGCCCAACAGGTAACAATGAGCAGTTCTTC. Protein product: CATSSPTGNNEQFF. The chain links TRBV15 to TRBJ2-1; D possibly corresponds to TRBD1 (5 bases). This CDR3 comprises 14 residues. V lost 3 bases, J lost 5 bases, and 11 bases lay in between. The germline CDR1 and CDR2 sequences are LNHNV and YYDKDF (reference sequence).